In its sample, the clone carrying this T cell receptor beta chain was seen a few times. Antigen unknown. The data were taken from a study of T cell repertoires in cytomegalovirus infection. Study background: Both a matching HLA type and CMV infection were indicated by public TCR beta signatures.

Study-wide points: HLA-C-restricted, CMV-specific TCR beta clonotypes were dominant ex vivo. Individuals carrying CMV plus the relevant HLA were identified by cumulative frequency of public TCR beta families.

MiXCR was run by TCRdb on the reads, yielding one entry per CDR3 protein. The sample lists around 300,000 distinct CDR3 sequences, 20% to 30% occurring once. The sample taken for sequencing was PBMCs. The source of this sequence is a human donor in good health (CMV status not recorded). Some clones in this sample may be carry-over from other donors' samples.

The CDR3 loop reads CSATQGEETQYF. The CDR3 nucleotides are TGCAGTGCCACACAGGGCGAAGAGACCCAGTACTTC. This chain joins TRBV20-1 and TRBJ2-5; maybe TRBD1 (6 bases). This CDR3 is built from 12 residues. Trimming shortened V by 6 bases and J by 3 bases, and 11 bases separated the two germline ends. Germline assignment: CDR1 DFQATT and CDR2 SNEGSKA (reference sequence).